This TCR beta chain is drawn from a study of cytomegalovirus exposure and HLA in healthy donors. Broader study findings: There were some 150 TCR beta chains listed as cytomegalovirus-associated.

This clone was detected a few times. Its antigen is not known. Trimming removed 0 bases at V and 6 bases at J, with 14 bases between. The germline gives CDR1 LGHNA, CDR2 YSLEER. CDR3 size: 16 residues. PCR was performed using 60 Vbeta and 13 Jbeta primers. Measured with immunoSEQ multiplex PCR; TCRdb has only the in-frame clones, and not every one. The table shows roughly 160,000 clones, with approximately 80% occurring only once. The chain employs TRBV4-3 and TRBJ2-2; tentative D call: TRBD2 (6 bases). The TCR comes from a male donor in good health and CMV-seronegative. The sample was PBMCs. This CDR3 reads CASSQDLAAGPGELFF. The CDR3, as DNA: TGCGCCAGCAGCCAAGATTTGGCAGCGGGCCCCGGGGAGCTGTTTTTT.